Listed here is a single T cell receptor (beta chain). Its antigen is not identified. Treatment defined: oral pan-JAK inhibitor, 5-10 mg twice daily. Researchers took lesional scalp punch biopsies and peripheral blood from people who were alopecia areata patients. This entry belongs to a study of CD8+ T cells in alopecia areata. Overall study context: Treated patients were dosed with oral tofacitinib, taking 5 to 10 mg twice daily. After 6 to 18 months of tofacitinib, follow-up continued 6 months off drug. Study-wide results and caveats: Only one nonresponder was present, which leaves the link between baseline CD8+ expansion and response uncertain.

As the sequencing template, cDNA was produced by extracting RNA and reverse transcribing it. Produced via immunoSEQ multiplex PCR; TCRdb's table is partial and in-frame only. The top ten clones hold around 1.3% of a sample with roughly 220,000 clones, under 70% of them seen once. Trimming took off 6 bases at V and 1 base at J, with 12 bases between the two ends. The CDR3 loop spans 14 amino acids. Per germline, CDR1 SEHNR and CDR2 FQNEAQ (reference sequence). The rearrangement links TRBV7-9 to TRBJ1-1; D not certain. The sequence derives from a human donor with alopecia areata. This sample comprised CD4+ T cells sorted from blood, obtained at roughly week 45, from a patient treated with tofacitinib. The CDR3 nucleotides read TGTGCCAGCAGTTTTCAACAAGGGAACACTGAAGCTTTCTTT. Translation gives CASSFQQGNTEAFF.